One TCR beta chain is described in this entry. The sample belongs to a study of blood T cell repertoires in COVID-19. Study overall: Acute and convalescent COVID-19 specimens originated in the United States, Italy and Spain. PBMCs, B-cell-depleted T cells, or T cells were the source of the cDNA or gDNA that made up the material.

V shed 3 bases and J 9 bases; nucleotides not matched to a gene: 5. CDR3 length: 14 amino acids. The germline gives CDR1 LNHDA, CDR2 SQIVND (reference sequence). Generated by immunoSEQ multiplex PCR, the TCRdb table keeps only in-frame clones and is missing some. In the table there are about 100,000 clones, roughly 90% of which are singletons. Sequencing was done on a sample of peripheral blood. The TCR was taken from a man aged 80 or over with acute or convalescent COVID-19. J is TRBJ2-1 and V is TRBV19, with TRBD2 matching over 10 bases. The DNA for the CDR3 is TGTGCCAGTAGTATCAGCGGGAGGGCGGGTGAGCAGTTCTTC. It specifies CASSISGRAGEQFF.